The 27 T cell receptor beta chains presented below share a single source sample, sequenced in a study of control samples from healthy donors and cancer patients. Sequencing used immunoSEQ multiplex PCR; TCRdb keeps in-frame clones, though not all of them. With 150,000 to 200,000 clones in the sample, the ten largest clones hold approximately 2.2%. The sequenced sample was blood. These TCRs come from a woman between 25 and 40 years old in good health.

V and J are TRBV6-5 and TRBJ1-3; D uncertain. Trimming took 6 bases from V and 1 from J, leaving 13 bases between them. The CDR3 length is 15 residues. The germline CDR1 and CDR2 sequences are MNHEY and SVGAGI. For the CDR3, the DNA is TGTGCCAGCAGCCCCCTTGCGGATTCTGGAAACACCATATATTTT. Amino acids: CASSPLADSGNTIYF.

The V call is TRBV2, the J call TRBJ1-2; D remains ambiguous. Germline V gene data show CDR1 as SNHLY and CDR2 as FYNNEI. CDR3 length: 13 amino acids. V lost 6 bases, J lost 4 bases, and 12 bases lay in between. The CDR3, as DNA: TGTGCCAGCAGAGATTCGGCTGGCTATGGCTACACCTTC. Translation: CASRDSAGYGYTF.

V gene TRBV7-2 combines with J gene TRBJ1-2, with 11 bases aligning to TRBD1. Germline V gene data show CDR1 as SGHTA and CDR2 as FQGNSA. This CDR3 contains 14 residues. V was clipped by 5 bases and J by 5 bases; unmatched bases: 4. In DNA form, the CDR3 reads TGTGCCAGCAGCCCGCGGGACAGGGGGTATGGCTACACCTTC. Its translation: CASSPRDRGYGYTF.

This rearrangement joins TRBV7-9 to TRBJ2-3; D is perhaps TRBD1 or TRBD2 (5 bases each). The CDR3 covers 14 residues. Trimming shortened V by 2 bases and J by 1 base, and 7 bases separated the two germline ends. Germline V gene lookup returns CDR1 SEHNR and CDR2 FQNEAQ (reference sequence). The DNA for the CDR3 is TGTGCCAGCAGCTTAATGGGGGGCACAGATACGCAGTATTTT. This translates into CASSLMGGTDTQYF.

The V call is TRBV11-2, the J call TRBJ2-3; D is unclear. In germline, CDR1 is SGHAT, CDR2 FQNNGV. There are 13 residues in the CDR3. The V gene lost 9 bases and the J gene lost 3 bases, with 13 bases spanning the gap. The CDR3 reads CASRPPQTDTQYF. In DNA form, the CDR3 reads TGTGCCAGTAGGCCACCTCAGACAGATACGCAGTATTTT.

This chain links TRBV5-5 with TRBJ2-2, with 8 bases that match TRBD1. After removal of 4 bases from V and 4 bases from J, the junction contained 12 bases not matched to a gene. The CDR3 has 17 residues. Germline lookup yields CDR1 SGHKS and CDR2 YYEKEE (reference sequence). The CDR3 DNA sequence: TGTGCCAGCAGCCCGGATATCTACAGGGGGGTCACCGGGGAGCTGTTTTTT. Its protein product is CASSPDIYRGVTGELFF.

The chain has TRBV2 and TRBJ1-2; D is unclear. Germline V gives CDR1 SNHLY, CDR2 FYNNEI. The CDR3 totals 13 residues. V was clipped by 4 bases and J by 2 bases, with 8 bases between them. The CDR3 loop is CASSGDKNYGYTF. The CDR3 region has the DNA TGTGCCAGCAGTGGTGACAAAAACTATGGCTACACCTTC.

This chain links TRBV7-2 with TRBJ1-6; 7 bases are a match to TRBD1. The germline gives CDR1 SGHTA, CDR2 FQGNSA. The V gene end was trimmed by 5 bases and the J gene end by 10 bases; junction bases not matched to a gene: 11. The CDR3 is 15 amino acids. CDR3 nucleotide sequence: TGTGCCAGCAGCGCCAGGACAGGATTTGGGTCACCCCTCCACTTT. It is translated as CASSARTGFGSPLHF.

This chain links TRBV28 with TRBJ2-2; a weak D match, TRBD2 (5 bases). The CDR3 sequence is 15 residues long. Germline CDR1 reads MDHEN; CDR2 reads SYDVKM. Trimming pared 2 bases from V and 4 bases from J, leaving 11 bases between. This chain's CDR3 is CASSLASPITGELFF. CDR3 DNA sequence: TGTGCCAGCAGTTTAGCTAGCCCCATCACCGGGGAGCTGTTTTTT.

The chain joins TRBV6-5 to TRBJ1-6; the D gene is possibly TRBD1 (5 bases). Germline V CDR1 and CDR2: MNHEY, SVGAGI. The CDR3 is made up of 15 amino acids. Deletions cut 6 bases from V and 10 bases from J, with 19 bases between. The CDR3 here is CASRIKQDRQSPLHF. The CDR3 coding sequence is TGTGCCAGCAGGATTAAACAGGATCGGCAATCACCCCTCCACTTT.

The chain uses TRBV19 and TRBJ1-2, with no clear D. The germline CDR1 and CDR2 sequences are LNHDA and SQIVND (reference sequence). V was shortened by 7 bases and J by 4 bases, with 10 bases between the two germline ends. This CDR3 has 12 residues. CDR3 bases: TGTGCCAGTAATAGTCAGTTCTATGGCTACACCTTC. Its protein is CASNSQFYGYTF.

The chain employs TRBV12-3 or TRBV12-4 and TRBJ2-5; 7 bases align to TRBD2. V gave up 7 bases and J gave up 5 bases; unmatched junction bases: 7. This CDR3 spans 13 amino acids. Written as DNA, the CDR3 is TGTGCCAGCACTCTAGGACTAGGCGAGACCCAGTACTTC. It translates to CASTLGLGETQYF.

J is TRBJ1-2 and V is TRBV24-1; D not resolved. CDR3 length: 15 residues. CDR1 is KGHDR, CDR2 SFDVKD, per germline. Trimming stripped 2 bases from V and 1 base from J, with 10 bases between. CDR3 amino acids: CATSDSLNHNYGYTF. CDR3 bases: TGTGCCACCAGTGATTCCCTCAACCATAACTATGGCTACACCTTC.

The chain uses TRBV3-1 (or the pseudogene TRBV3-2) and TRBJ1-5; TRBD1 matches 7 bases. This CDR3 contains 17 residues. J gave up 3 bases and V 4 bases, and 12 bases lay outside the gene matches. Germline assignment: CDR1 LGHDT and CDR2 YNNKEL (reference sequence). The CDR3 nucleotides are TGTGCCAGCAGCCCGGAATACAGGGGAAGGAACAATCAGCCCCAGCATTTT. This encodes CASSPEYRGRNNQPQHF.

The J gene is TRBJ2-3, the V gene TRBV18; D possibly corresponds to TRBD2 (6 bases). Looked up from germline, CDR1 is KGHSH and CDR2 is LQKENI. Trimming stripped 3 bases from V and 1 base from J, with 11 bases between. The CDR3 consists of 15 residues. CDR3 in amino acids: CASSPGLSRTDTQYF. The CDR3 DNA reads as TGTGCCAGCTCACCGGGACTCTCACGCACAGATACGCAGTATTTT.

This chain links TRBV4-2 with TRBJ2-5; 11 positions agree with TRBD2. CDR1 LGHNA and CDR2 YNFKEQ come from the germline V gene. The CDR3 contains 23 residues. With 0 bases clipped from V and 4 bases from J, the junction kept 25 bases outside the gene matches. The CDR3 loop is CASSQDSLGYSGGVRVRGETQYF. The CDR3 DNA reads as TGTGCCAGCAGCCAAGATAGCTTAGGATATAGCGGGGGGGTTAGGGTAAGGGGAGAGACCCAGTACTTC.

The rearrangement uses TRBV12-3 or TRBV12-4 and TRBJ1-5; D gene uncertain. This CDR3 contains 13 residues. V was pared by 6 bases and J by 3 bases, with 9 bases between. The CDR3 region has the DNA TGTGCCAGCAGCGACGGATACAATCAGCCCCAGCATTTT. This encodes CASSDGYNQPQHF.

In nucleotides, the CDR3 is TGTGCCAGCAGCTTTGGGCAGATGACGAACACTGAAGCTTTCTTT. It is translated as CASSFGQMTNTEAFF. The chain recombines TRBV7-8 with TRBJ1-1; D gene ambiguous. Trimming cost V 3 bases and J 1 base, with 12 bases left between them. CDR1 and CDR2 (germline): SGHVS, FQNEAQ. This CDR3 has 15 amino acids.

The chain's CDR3 is CASSHPRGDYEQYF. The CDR3 DNA follows: TGTGCCAGCAGCCACCCACGGGGGGACTACGAGCAGTACTTC. The chain joins TRBV11-2 to TRBJ2-7; TRBD2 matches 7 bases. V was pared by 5 bases and J by 3 bases, with 7 bases of the junction left unmatched. The CDR3 loop spans 14 amino acids. CDR1 SGHAT and CDR2 FQNNGV come from the germline V gene.

This chain links TRBV3-1 (or the pseudogene TRBV3-2) with TRBJ1-5; TRBD1 might be the D (5 bases). This CDR3 has 16 amino acids. The V and J ends lost 0 bases and 1 base respectively, with 10 bases between them. Germline V gives CDR1 LGHDT, CDR2 YNNKEL (reference sequence). DNA of the CDR3: TGTGCCAGCAGCCAAGATGGCGGGGCGAGCAATCAGCCCCAGCATTTT. As protein: CASSQDGGASNQPQHF.

CDR3: CASSHRGPGNTIYF. The CDR3 DNA reads as TGTGCCAGCAGTCACAGGGGGCCTGGAAACACCATATATTTT. The rearrangement links TRBV6-6 to TRBJ1-3; 9 nucleotides align to TRBD1. Germline assignment: CDR1 MNHNY and CDR2 SVGAGI (reference sequence). This CDR3 has 14 amino acids. Trimming at V came to 5 bases and at J to 2 bases, leaving 1 base not matched to a gene.

The chain is built from TRBV12-3 or TRBV12-4 and TRBJ2-5; D is possibly TRBD2 (6 bases). V was shortened by 3 bases and J by 5 bases, with 10 bases between the two germline ends. The CDR3 is made up of 13 amino acids. CDR3 amino acids: CASSFSGSETQYF. The DNA of the CDR3 is TGTGCCAGCAGTTTCAGCGGGTCGGAGACCCAGTACTTC.

J is TRBJ2-6 and V is TRBV2, with 8 positions matching TRBD1. The V segment lost 4 bases and the J segment 19 bases; nucleotides outside the gene matches: 6. Per the germline V gene, CDR1 is SNHLY and CDR2 is FYNNEI. The CDR3 is 11 amino acids. The CDR3 DNA reads as TGTGCCAGCAGTGTTATGGACAGGGTTACTTTC. As protein: CASSVMDRVTF.

J is TRBJ2-3 and V is TRBV3-1 (or the pseudogene TRBV3-2); D remains unclear. V dropped 0 bases and J dropped 2 bases, with 12 bases sitting between them. This CDR3 has 16 residues. Germline CDR1 LGHDT, CDR2 YNNKEL (reference sequence). The CDR3 loop is CASSQDGWPSTDTQYF. The CDR3 DNA sequence: TGTGCCAGCAGCCAAGATGGATGGCCTTCCACAGATACGCAGTATTTT.

V and J are TRBV19 and TRBJ2-3, with D perhaps TRBD1 (6 bases). V was clipped by 4 bases and J by 2 bases, with 13 bases between them. CDR1 and CDR2 (germline): LNHDA, SQIVND (reference sequence). The CDR3 contains 15 residues. The CDR3 DNA reads as TGTGCCAGTAGTACCCTACAGGGTACCACAGATACGCAGTATTTT. It specifies CASSTLQGTTDTQYF.

The gene calls are TRBV10-3 and TRBJ1-1; the D is unclear. V lost 2 bases, J lost 1 base, and 8 bases lay in between. The germline V gene has CDR1 ENHRY and CDR2 SYGVKD. The CDR3 has 14 residues. The chain's CDR3 is CAISEDQRNTEAFF. As DNA, the CDR3 is TGTGCCATCAGTGAGGATCAAAGGAACACTGAAGCTTTCTTT.

The chain employs TRBV29-1 and TRBJ1-2; the D is unclear. V was clipped by 2 bases and J by 11 bases, with 6 bases between them. CDR3 length: 9 amino acids. Germline V lookup: CDR1 SQVTM, CDR2 ANQGSEA. CDR3 nucleotide sequence: TGCAGCGTTGAAATGGGATACACCTTC. Translating it yields CSVEMGYTF.